The 14 T cell receptor beta chains presented below share a single source sample, sequenced in a study of memory CD4+ T cells and cytomegalovirus serostatus. The method was immunoSEQ multiplex PCR; TCRdb's version includes in-frame clones alone and lacks a portion of them. The data hold 60,000 to 75,000 clones, with roughly 80% observed a single time. Single viable CD3+CD4+CD8-CD45RO+ cells were sorted as the memory CD4+ T cells. The sample comprised memory CD4+ T cells from blood. The receptors originated from an adult in good health and CMV-seronegative. Some clones in this sample may be carry-over from other donors' samples.

J is TRBJ2-7 and V is TRBV7-8; 9 bases match TRBD1. The trim removed 3 bases at V and 7 bases at J, leaving 13 bases unmatched. Germline V gene sequence: CDR1 SGHVS, CDR2 FQNEAQ. There are 16 residues in the CDR3. This CDR3 is CASSFGRQGVTREQYF. The CDR3 region has the DNA TGTGCCAGCAGCTTTGGTAGACAGGGGGTGACGAGAGAGCAGTACTTC.

The J gene is TRBJ2-7, the V gene TRBV5-1; D gene unclear. Germline V gene sequence: CDR1 SGHRS, CDR2 YFSETQ. The V gene lost 1 base and the J gene lost 5 bases, with 13 bases spanning the gap. The CDR3 is 14 residues long. The CDR3 is CASSLLKGFDEQYF. As DNA, the CDR3 is TGCGCCAGCAGCTTGTTGAAGGGTTTCGACGAGCAGTACTTC. Complete variable domain (other parts from reference TRBV5-1 and TRBJ2-7): KAGVTQTPRYLIKTRGQQVTLSCSPISGHRSVSWYQQTPGQGLQFLFEYFSETQRNKGNFPGRFSGRQFSNSRSEMNVSTLELGDSALYLCASSLLKGFDEQYFGPGTRLTVT.

The chain combines TRBV7-2 with TRBJ1-3; 10 bases match TRBD1. CDR1 and CDR2 (germline): SGHTA, FQGNSA. The CDR3 length is 15 residues. J was trimmed by 7 bases and V by 0 bases; bases with no gene match: 3. The CDR3 reads CASSLAGQGLNTIYF. As DNA, the CDR3 is TGTGCCAGCAGCTTAGCGGGACAGGGGCTTAACACCATATATTTT. The complete variable domain, with remaining parts taken from reference TRBV7-2 and TRBJ1-3, reads GAGVSQSPSNKVTEKGKDVELRCDPISGHTALYWYRQSLGQGLEFLIYFQGNSAPDKSGLPSDRFSAERTGGSVSTLTIQRTQQEDSAVYLCASSLAGQGLNTIYFGEGSWLTVV.

The table lists this clone with a few counts. V usage is TRBV7-9 and J usage is TRBJ2-7, with 12 bases fitting TRBD2. J lost 0 bases, V lost 5 bases, and 11 bases had no gene match. CDR3 length: 18 residues. Germline CDR1 is SEHNR and CDR2 is FQNEAQ (reference sequence). CDR3 DNA: TGTGCCAGCAGCAAGGGACTAGCGGGTTACGGCAGCTCCTACGAGCAGTACTTC. Translated: CASSKGLAGYGSSYEQYF.

V usage is TRBV10-2 and J usage is TRBJ2-1, with 9 positions matching TRBD1. The length of the CDR3 is 15 residues. CDR1 and CDR2 from the germline V gene are WSHSY and SAAADI. Trimming removed 4 bases from V and 0 bases from J; junction bases left unmatched: 1. CDR3 residues: CASSATGGSYNEQFF. CDR3 nucleotides: TGCGCCAGCAGTGCGACAGGGGGCTCCTACAATGAGCAGTTCTTC.

This clone was found once. The V and J genes are TRBV7-9 and TRBJ2-6; D may correspond to TRBD1 or TRBD2 (6 bases each). The CDR3 loop spans 17 amino acids. Germline V gene data show CDR1 as SEHNR and CDR2 as FQNEAQ (reference sequence). V was trimmed by 5 bases and J by 0 bases, leaving 14 bases between them. Here the CDR3 reads CASSPKGGVSGANVLTF. CDR3 nucleotide sequence: TGTGCCAGCAGCCCCAAGGGGGGTGTCTCTGGGGCCAACGTCCTGACTTTC.

The table lists this clone with a count of one. Here the CDR3 reads CASSPPPETQYF. For the CDR3, the DNA is TGTGCCAGCAGCCCCCCTCCAGAGACCCAGTACTTC. The V and J genes are TRBV9 and TRBJ2-5; no clear D gene. The CDR3 has 12 residues. Germline lookup yields CDR1 SGDLS and CDR2 YYNGEE. V was cut by 4 bases and J by 4 bases, with 8 bases left in between. The whole variable domain, filled in from reference TRBV9 and TRBJ2-5, reads DSGVTQTPKHLITATGQRVTLRCSPRSGDLSVYWYQQSLDQGLQFLIQYYNGEERAKGNILERFSAQQFPDLHSELNLSSLELGDSALYFCASSPPPETQYFGPGTRLLVL.

This clone was seen more than once but under ten times. The chain has TRBV6-6 and TRBJ2-1, with TRBD2 matching 7 bases. This CDR3 contains 14 residues. V shed 8 bases, J shed 4 bases, and the junction held 8 bases outside the gene matches. Germline CDR1 reads MNHNY; CDR2 reads SVGAGI (reference sequence). The CDR3 protein is CASEERGDYNEQFF. The CDR3, as DNA: TGTGCCAGCGAGGAACGGGGGGATTACAATGAGCAGTTCTTC.

The sample holds one count of this clone. V and J are TRBV7-3 and TRBJ1-2; 8 bases match TRBD1. Trimming took 2 bases from V and 8 from J; bases not matched to a gene: 4. The CDR3 has 13 residues. Per germline, CDR1 SGHTA and CDR2 FQGTGA. As DNA, the CDR3 is TGTGCCAGCAGCTTAGGACAGGGCGAAGGCTACACCTTC. This gives the protein CASSLGQGEGYTF.

This clone was seen only once. The gene calls are TRBV7-9 and TRBJ2-7, with 9 bases identical to TRBD2. The J segment lost 12 bases and the V segment lost 5 bases, leaving 14 bases of the junction unmatched. In germline, CDR1 is SEHNR, CDR2 FQNEAQ (reference sequence). The length of the CDR3 is 14 residues. This CDR3 is CASSLNTLAGIVYF. The CDR3 region has the DNA TGTGCCAGCAGCCTAAATACGCTAGCGGGAATTGTGTACTTC.

This clone was seen a single time. The CDR3, as DNA: TGTGCCAGCACCCGTTCAGATACGCAGTATTTT. Amino acids: CASTRSDTQYF. V usage is TRBV7-2 and J usage is TRBJ2-3; D is unresolved. The CDR3 has 11 amino acids. V was shortened by 7 bases and J by 4 bases, with 6 bases between the two germline ends. CDR1 is SGHTA and CDR2 is FQGNSA in the germline V gene.

The rearrangement joins TRBV7-2 to TRBJ1-1; D gene uncertain. V was trimmed by 5 bases and J by 3 bases, leaving 4 bases between them. Per germline, CDR1 SGHTA and CDR2 FQGNSA. The CDR3 extends over 11 amino acids. CDR3 bases: TGTGCCAGCAGCCAATACACTGAAGCTTTCTTT. Translated, it gives CASSQYTEAFF. Looking up the rest from reference TRBV7-2 and TRBJ1-1 gives the full variable domain: GAGVSQSPSNKVTEKGKDVELRCDPISGHTALYWYRQSLGQGLEFLIYFQGNSAPDKSGLPSDRFSAERTGGSVSTLTIQRTQQEDSAVYLCASSQYTEAFFGQGTRLTVV.

The chain combines TRBV14 with TRBJ2-1; 7 nucleotides line up with TRBD2. Germline CDR1 is SGHDN and CDR2 is FVKESK. The CDR3 runs to 13 residues. V lost 1 base to trimming and J lost 15 bases; unmatched junction nucleotides: 9. CDR3 sequence: CASSQGRAGEGFF. The CDR3 DNA is TGTGCCAGCAGCCAAGGGCGTGCGGGAGAGGGGTTCTTC.

This chain links TRBV5-1 with TRBJ1-6, with D perhaps TRBD1 (5 bases). V shed 1 base and J shed 7 bases, with 21 bases lying between them. CDR1 and CDR2 from the germline V gene are SGHRS and YFSETQ. This CDR3 is 18 amino acids long. In DNA, the CDR3 is TGCGCCAGCAGCTTGCATTTGAGGGGCAGCGGTGGGAATTCACCCCTCCACTTT. This sequence encodes CASSLHLRGSGGNSPLHF.